This T cell receptor beta chain was identified in a study of blood T cell repertoires in COVID-19. Study summary: Whether acute or convalescent, the COVID-19 samples came from the United States, Italy and Spain. T cells, B-cell-depleted T cells, or PBMCs supplied cDNA or gDNA.

Original processing notes: By means of reference gene primer amplification, nucleated cell counts were estimated. TCRdb's copy holds only in-frame clones and misses some; the assay was immunoSEQ multiplex PCR. The V and J calls and the clone size are those of that table, but D and trimming were determined from the DNA. Here the sample spans 200,000 or so clones, about 87% being singletons. With V trimmed by 4 bases and J by 6 bases, 2 bases remained unmatched. Germline CDR1 reads SGHRS; CDR2 reads YFSETQ. This CDR3 has 13 residues. The sample holds a few counts of this clone. This sequence joins TRBV5-1 and TRBJ1-1; 11 nucleotides line up with TRBD1. The clonotype comes from a man aged 65 to 79 with acute or convalescent COVID-19. Material: peripheral blood. The DNA of the CDR3 is TGCGCCAGCAGCAGGGGACAGGGGGCTGAAGCTTTCTTT. Translating gives CASSRGQGAEAFF.